One sample yielded the 18 T cell receptor beta chains listed below, sequenced in a study of Graves' ophthalmopathy and Graves' hyperthyroidism. CDR3 regions of TCR beta were amplified from RNA transcripts. An initial RT-PCR round employing HTBI primers preceded a second-round multiplex PCR. MiXCR, applied by TCRdb to the multiplex PCR reads, yields one record per CDR3 protein. The sample consists of a few hundred thousand distinct CDR3 sequences, 15% of them appearing once. The sequenced material came from peripheral blood. The receptors were gathered from a young woman with stable Graves' hyperthyroidism.

This clonotype was counted ten times or more. This chain links TRBV7-2 with TRBJ2-5; 8 bases line up with TRBD2. Germline assignment: CDR1 SGHTA and CDR2 FQGNSA. J lost 5 bases, V lost 4 bases, and 9 bases had no gene match. This CDR3 spans 15 amino acids. CDR3 residues: CASSSSGGRLETQYF. Written as DNA, the CDR3 is TGTGCCAGCAGCTCATCGGGGGGGCGGCTGGAGACCCAGTACTTC. The full variable domain, with the rest looked up from reference TRBV7-2 and TRBJ2-5, is GAGVSQSPSNKVTEKGKDVELRCDPISGHTALYWYRQSLGQGLEFLIYFQGNSAPDKSGLPSDRFSAERTGGSVSTLTIQRTQQEDSAVYLCASSSSGGRLETQYFGPGTRLLVL.

There are a few counts of this clonotype. The chain couples TRBV20-1 to TRBJ1-5, with D unclear. The germline gives CDR1 DFQATT, CDR2 SNEGSKA (reference sequence). With 3 bases removed from V and 0 bases from J, the gap between germline ends came to 9 bases. The CDR3 totals 14 residues. The CDR3 sequence is CSARSKVSNQPQHF. The DNA for the CDR3 is TGCAGTGCTAGGTCGAAGGTTAGCAATCAGCCCCAGCATTTT.

This clonotype came up many times. V gene TRBV11-3 combines with J gene TRBJ2-5, with D unresolved. The CDR3 length is 14 residues. Germline V lookup: CDR1 SGHNT, CDR2 YENEEA. Trimming cost V 5 bases and J 1 base, with 11 bases left between them. As DNA, the CDR3 is TGTGCCAGCAGCCAAACGACGGGCCAAGAGACCCAGTACTTC. Translated: CASSQTTGQETQYF. The full variable domain, in which reference TRBV11-3 and TRBJ2-5 provide the parts outside the CDR3, is EAGVVQSPRYKIIEKKQPVAFWCNPISGHNTLYWYLQNLGQGPELLIRYENEEAVDDSQLPKDRFSAERLKGVDSTLKIQPAELGDSAVYLCASSQTTGQETQYFGPGTRLLVL.

The genes are TRBV28 and TRBJ2-7; D may be TRBD1 (5 bases). V lost 3 bases and J 12 bases, leaving 15 bases between the germline ends. The CDR3 is made up of 12 amino acids. Per germline, CDR1 MDHEN and CDR2 SYDVKM. Here the CDR3 DNA reads TGTGCCAGCAGTTTCAGGGTTCGAAGGATGTACTTC. Translating it yields CASSFRVRRMYF.

This clonotype occurred many times. The chain is built from TRBV2 and TRBJ1-2; a possible D gene is TRBD1 (5 bases). The germline V and J ends were trimmed by 6 bases and 0 bases, with 11 bases remaining between them. Germline-derived CDR1 and CDR2 are SNHLY and FYNNEI. The CDR3 sequence is 14 residues long. This chain's CDR3 is CASSRDVANYGYTF. The DNA for the CDR3 is TGTGCCAGCAGCCGGGACGTAGCTAACTATGGCTACACCTTC.

The count of this clonotype is one. This chain connects TRBV6-5 to TRBJ1-2; D ambiguous. V dropped 0 bases and J dropped 8 bases, with 16 bases sitting between them. The CDR3 covers 15 residues. The germline V gene encodes CDR1 MNHEY and CDR2 SVGAGI. Here the CDR3 reads CASSYSQDPRLGYTF. CDR3 DNA: TGTGCCAGCAGTTACTCGCAAGACCCTCGCCTGGGCTACACCTTC.

This clonotype has a handful of counts. This chain joins TRBV6-1 and TRBJ1-2, with D possibly being TRBD1 (5 bases). V lost 5 bases and J lost 5, with 15 bases in between. CDR3 length: 14 amino acids. Germline CDR1 reads MNHNS; CDR2 reads SASEGT. CDR3 sequence (DNA): TGTGCCAGCAGTCGGGGGGGTAGCCCTTATGGCTACACCTTC. As protein: CASSRGGSPYGYTF.

This clonotype was found many times. The chain is built from TRBV6-2 or TRBV6-3 and TRBJ1-2; tentative D call: TRBD1 (6 bases). The length of the CDR3 is 14 residues. Per the germline V gene, CDR1 is MNHEY and CDR2 is SVGEGT. V was shortened by 4 bases and J by 4 bases, with 13 bases between the two germline ends. The CDR3 sequence is CASSFPGAIYGYTF. CDR3 sequence (DNA): TGTGCCAGCAGTTTCCCAGGGGCGATCTATGGCTACACCTTC.

The chain has TRBV6-5 and TRBJ2-2; D is unclear. Germline V gene lookup returns CDR1 MNHEY and CDR2 SVGAGI. The V end lost 6 bases, the J end lost 6 bases, and 14 bases lay between the germline ends. This CDR3 is 14 amino acids long. The CDR3 spells CASSYGRPPGELFF. The CDR3 nucleotides are TGTGCCAGCAGCTACGGACGCCCCCCCGGGGAGCTGTTTTTT.

In this sample, this clonotype turned up a few times. The rearrangement uses TRBV7-9 and TRBJ2-7; a possible D gene is TRBD2 (7 bases). The V gene's germline CDR1 is SEHNR and CDR2 FQNEAQ (reference sequence). V was trimmed by 2 bases and J by 4 bases, leaving 12 bases between them. The CDR3 runs 14 residues. CDR3 nucleotide sequence: TGTGCCAGCAGCTTAATGCGGGGGCAATACGAGCAGTACTTC. Encoded protein: CASSLMRGQYEQYF.

This clonotype came up many times. This chain joins TRBV5-1 and TRBJ2-6; a possible D gene is TRBD2 (5 bases). The CDR3 loop spans 20 amino acids. The V and J ends lost 0 bases and 1 base respectively, with 20 bases between them. CDR1 and CDR2 (germline): SGHRS, YFSETQ. The CDR3, as DNA: TGCGCCAGCAGCTTGGAACTAGTATCGCACCACCAATCTGGGGCCAACGTCCTGACTTTC. It specifies CASSLELVSHHQSGANVLTF. Supplemented by reference TRBV5-1 and TRBJ2-6, the full variable domain reads KAGVTQTPRYLIKTRGQQVTLSCSPISGHRSVSWYQQTPGQGLQFLFEYFSETQRNKGNFPGRFSGRQFSNSRSEMNVSTLELGDSALYLCASSLELVSHHQSGANVLTFGAGSRLTVL.

This clonotype was detected ten times or more. The chain uses TRBV2 and TRBJ2-5; 7 bases line up with TRBD2. V was clipped by 7 bases and J by 0 bases; unmatched bases: 11. Germline V gives CDR1 SNHLY, CDR2 FYNNEI. This CDR3 has 16 amino acids. The CDR3 nucleotides read TGTGCCAGCATCGAAGGGGACGGGGGGTACCAAGAGACCCAGTACTTC. It yields the protein CASIEGDGGYQETQYF.

There are many counts of this clonotype. This chain links TRBV6-1 with TRBJ2-7, with TRBD2 identical over 9 bases. The CDR3 length is 19 residues. Germline loops: CDR1 MNHNS, CDR2 SASEGT. J lost 3 bases, V lost 4 bases, and 19 bases had no gene match. CDR3 DNA: TGTGCCAGCAGTGTGGGGCTAGCGGGGTACACTCGTACCCTCTACGAGCAGTACTTC. Translated, it gives CASSVGLAGYTRTLYEQYF.

This clonotype has at least ten counts. The chain has TRBV20-1 and TRBJ2-5; 10 bases line up with TRBD1. V shed 3 bases and J 3 bases; nucleotides not matched to a gene: 4. Germline V gene data show CDR1 as DFQATT and CDR2 as SNEGSKA (reference sequence). The CDR3 is made up of 14 amino acids. The CDR3 region is CSARLGTGEETQYF. The CDR3 DNA reads TGCAGTGCTAGGTTAGGGACAGGGGAAGAGACCCAGTACTTC.

This chain connects TRBV5-1 to TRBJ1-2, with TRBD1 matching 11 bases. Trimming took 0 bases from V and 13 from J; bases not matched to a gene: 5. Looked up from germline, CDR1 is SGHRS and CDR2 is YFSETQ. The CDR3 has 13 residues. The CDR3 coding sequence is TGCGCCAGCAGCTTGGACGGAGGGACAGGGGGCACCTTC. This encodes CASSLDGGTGGTF.

Details on this clonotype: One junction end does not reproduce the germline sequence, and a read error may be involved. The chain is built from TRBV10-3 and TRBJ1-2, with D possibly TRBD1 on 5 matching bases. This CDR3 spans 13 amino acids. CDR1 and CDR2 (germline): ENHRY, SYGVKD. CDR3 DNA sequence: TGTGCCATCAGCCCTCTGGGGGAAGATGGTTACACCTTC. Protein sequence: CAISPLGEDGYTF.

This clonotype came up many times. The gene calls are TRBV4-1 and TRBJ2-2, with 8 bases lining up with TRBD2. This CDR3 comprises 15 residues. Germline lookup yields CDR1 MGHRA and CDR2 YSYEKL. Unmatched junction bases numbered 7, after V lost 7 bases and J lost 3 bases. The DNA of the CDR3 is TGCGCCAGCATGAATTCGGGGGGGGACACCGGGGAGCTGTTTTTT. Its translation is CASMNSGGDTGELFF.

V usage is TRBV2 and J usage is TRBJ2-2; D possibly corresponds to TRBD2 (6 bases). Germline CDR1 reads SNHLY; CDR2 reads FYNNEI. The CDR3 extends over 14 amino acids. Trimming removed 1 base from V and 7 bases from J, with 10 bases in between. The CDR3 DNA reads TGTGCCAGCAGTGAAGGGGGGGTCGGCGGGGAGCTGTTTTTT. Translation gives CASSEGGVGGELFF. Full variable domain (rest looked up from reference TRBV2 and TRBJ2-2): EPEVTQTPSHQVTQMGQEVILRCVPISNHLYFYWYRQILGQKVEFLVSFYNNEISEKSEIFDDQFSVERPDGSNFTLKIRSTKLEDSAMYFCASSEGGVGGELFFGEGSRLTVL.